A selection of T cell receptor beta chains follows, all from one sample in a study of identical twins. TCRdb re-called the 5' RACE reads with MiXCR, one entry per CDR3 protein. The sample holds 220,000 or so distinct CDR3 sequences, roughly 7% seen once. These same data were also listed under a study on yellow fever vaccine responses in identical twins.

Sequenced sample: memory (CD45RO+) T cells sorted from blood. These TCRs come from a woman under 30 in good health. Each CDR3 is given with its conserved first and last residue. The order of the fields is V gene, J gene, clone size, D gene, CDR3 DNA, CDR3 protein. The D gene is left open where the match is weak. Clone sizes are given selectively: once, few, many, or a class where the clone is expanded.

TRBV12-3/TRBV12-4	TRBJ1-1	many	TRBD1	TGTGCCAGCAGTTTATTTCAGGGGGCGTCTCTTACGGACACTGAAGCTTTCTTT	CASSLFQGASLTDTEAFF
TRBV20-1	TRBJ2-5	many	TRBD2	TGCAGTGCTAGACACCTAGCGGGGGGGGACCAAGAGACCCAGTACTTC	CSARHLAGGDQETQYF
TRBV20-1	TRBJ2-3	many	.	TGCAGTGCTAGAGATTTCGGGCCTAGCAGGCAGGGGTTGATCAGCACAGATACGCAGTATTTT	CSARDFGPSRQGLISTDTQYF
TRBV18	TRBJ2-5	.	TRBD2	TGTGCCAGCTCAGCAACTGGACTAGCAGAGACCCAGTACTTC	CASSATGLAETQYF
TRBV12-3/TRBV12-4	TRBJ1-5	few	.	TGTGCCAGCAGTTTAGATCGCTATAGCAATCAGCCCCAGCATTTT	CASSLDRYSNQPQHF
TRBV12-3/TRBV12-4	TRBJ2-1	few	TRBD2	TGTGCCGGAAGCGGGAGCTCCTACAATGAGCAGTTCTTC	CAGSGSSYNEQFF
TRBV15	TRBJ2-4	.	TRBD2	TGTGCCACCAACCGGGGGGAGATAGCGGGAGTTGAAAACATTCAGTACTTC	CATNRGEIAGVENIQYF
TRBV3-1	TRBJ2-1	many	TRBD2	TGTGCCAGCAGCCAAGAGCCCGGACTAGCGGTGGGCAATGAGCAGTTCTTC	CASSQEPGLAVGNEQFF
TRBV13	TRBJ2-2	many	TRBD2	TGTGCCAGCAGCACCGGACTAGTTACCGGGGAGCTGTTTTTT	CASSTGLVTGELFF
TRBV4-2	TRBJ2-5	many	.	TGTGCCAGCAGCCGCCCCCGAACGGGCACAAGAGACCCAGTACGACTAGGGGAGACCCAGTACTTC	CASSRPRTGTRDPVRLGETQYF
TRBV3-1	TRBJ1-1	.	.	TGTGCCAGCAGCCCCTCTGAACTGGCGAACACTGAAGCTTTCTTT	CASSPSELANTEAFF
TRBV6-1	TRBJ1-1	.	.	TGTGCCAGCAGCGAGGTAAGAGGTGCGCGGGGCACTGAAGCTTTCTTT	CASSEVRGARGTEAFF
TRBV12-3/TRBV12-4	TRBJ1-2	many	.	TGTGCCAGCAGCAGGGTCGGGAGTTATGGCTACACCTTC	CASSRVGSYGYTF
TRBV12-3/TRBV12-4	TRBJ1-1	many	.	TGTGCCAGCAGGTTCGGGTCGAACACTGAAGCTTTCTTT	CASRFGSNTEAFF
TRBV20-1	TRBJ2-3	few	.	TGCAGTGCTAGAGAACGGTTGGATACGCAGTATTTT	CSARERLDTQYF
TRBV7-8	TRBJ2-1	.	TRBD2	TGTGCCAGCAGCATCCTAGCGGGGCCCTACAATGAGCAGTTCTTC	CASSILAGPYNEQFF
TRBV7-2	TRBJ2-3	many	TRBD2	TGTGCCAGCAGCGTAACAGCGGGAGGGGGTACAGATACGCAGTATTTT	CASSVTAGGGTDTQYF
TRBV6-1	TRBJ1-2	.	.	TGTGCCAGCAGTGAAGCCGCCGCCAGGCCATATGGCTACACCTTC	CASSEAAARPYGYTF
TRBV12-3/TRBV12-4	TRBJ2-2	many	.	TGTGCCAGCAGTTTACAGTCCGGGGAGCTGTTTTTT	CASSLQSGELFF
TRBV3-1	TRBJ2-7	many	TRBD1	TGTGCCAGCAGCTGGTCGGGACAGGCATACGAGCAGTACTTC	CASSWSGQAYEQYF
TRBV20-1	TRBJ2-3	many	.	TGCAGTGCAGTCGGGGGGCTTAGCACAGATACGCAGTATTTT	CSAVGGLSTDTQYF
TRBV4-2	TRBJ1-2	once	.	TGTGCCAGCAGCCAATTCGCCGGCCCAGGTTATGCTAACTATGGCTACACCTTC	CASSQFAGPGYANYGYTF
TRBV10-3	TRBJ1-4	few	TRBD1	TGTGCCACTGCAGGGGGCTTTGAAAAACTGTTTTTT	CATAGGFEKLFF
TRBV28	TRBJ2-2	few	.	TGTGCCAGCAGCCGCGGTTTTAGGGACACCGGGGAGCTGTTTTTT	CASSRGFRDTGELFF
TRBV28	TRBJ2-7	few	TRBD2	TGTGCCAGCAGTTTTGCTAGCGGGAGGGGCGAGCAGTACTTC	CASSFASGRGEQYF
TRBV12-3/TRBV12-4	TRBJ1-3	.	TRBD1	TGTGCCAGCAGTTCGACAGGGCCTGGAAACACCATATATTTT	CASSSTGPGNTIYF
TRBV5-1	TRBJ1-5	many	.	TGCGCCAGCAGCCCCGGGGGACACCCTAATAACAATCAGCCCCAGCATTTT	CASSPGGHPNNNQPQHF
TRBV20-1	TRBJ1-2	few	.	TGCAGTGCTGGGGATGGGTATGGCTACACCTTC	CSAGDGYGYTF
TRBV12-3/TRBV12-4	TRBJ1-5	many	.	TGTGCCAGCACATATACAGGGAATCAGCCCCAGCATTTT	CASTYTGNQPQHF
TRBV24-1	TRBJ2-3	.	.	TGTGCCACCAGACTGGACAGTACAGATACGCAGTATTTT	CATRLDSTDTQYF
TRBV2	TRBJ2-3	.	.	TGTGCCAGCAGTGAATGGCAGGGGCAGTATTTT	CASSEWQGQYF
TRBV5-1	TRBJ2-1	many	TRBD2	TGCGCCAGCAGCCCCGGGAGCGGGGCTTTTTCCTACAATGAGCAGTTCTTC	CASSPGSGAFSYNEQFF
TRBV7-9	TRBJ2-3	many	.	TGTGCCAGCAGCTTTGGCACGGGGAGCCCAGGAGATACGCAGTATTTT	CASSFGTGSPGDTQYF
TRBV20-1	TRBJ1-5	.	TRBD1	TGCAGTGCTGGCCGGGACAGGGGGAATTGGCCCCAGCATTTT	CSAGRDRGNWPQHF
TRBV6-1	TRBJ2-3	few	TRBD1	TGTGCCAGCAGTCTCCAAACAGGGGGCCCAGATACGCAGTATTTT	CASSLQTGGPDTQYF
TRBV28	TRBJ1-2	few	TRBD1	TGTGCCAGCATCCTGGGGCAGGGGGATGGCTACACCTTC	CASILGQGDGYTF
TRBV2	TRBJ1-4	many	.	TGTGCCAGCAGTGAGCGGGGGTCTAATGAAAAACTGTTTTTT	CASSERGSNEKLFF
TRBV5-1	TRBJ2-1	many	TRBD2	TGCGCCAGCAGCTTAACACTAGCGCAACAGTACAATGAGCAGTTCTTC	CASSLTLAQQYNEQFF
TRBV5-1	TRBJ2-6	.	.	TGCGCCAGCAGCCTCCCGACAGAGTCTGGGGCCAACGTCCTGACTTTC	CASSLPTESGANVLTF
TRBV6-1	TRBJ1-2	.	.	TGTGCCAGCACGACACAGGGCAATCAGCGTGGCTACACCTTC	CASTTQGNQRGYTF
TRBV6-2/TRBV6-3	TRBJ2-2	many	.	TGTGCCAGCAGTTACTCGAGAGGGGCGAACACCGGGGAGCTGTTTTTT	CASSYSRGANTGELFF
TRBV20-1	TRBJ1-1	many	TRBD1	TGCAGTGCTAGCCCAGGGGGAATTGAAGCTTTCTTT	CSASPGGIEAFF
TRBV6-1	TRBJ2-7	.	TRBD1	TGTGCCAGCAGTGGACAGGGGGAAAGACGGTACGAGCAGTACTTC	CASSGQGERRYEQYF
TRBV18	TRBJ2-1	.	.	TGTGCCAGCCACGCACAGGGTCAGTCCTACAATGAGCAGTTCTTC	CASHAQGQSYNEQFF
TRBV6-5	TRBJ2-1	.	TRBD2	TGTGCCAGCAGTTACGAATCTAGCGGGGCGGGAAGTGAGCAGTTCTTC	CASSYESSGAGSEQFF
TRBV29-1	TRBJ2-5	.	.	TGCAGCGTTCATTTGGGGGCGGGGGAGACCCAGTACTTC	CSVHLGAGETQYF
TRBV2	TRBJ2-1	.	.	TGTGCCAGCAGGGTGGGGCTACAAGGCAATGAGCAGTTCTTC	CASRVGLQGNEQFF
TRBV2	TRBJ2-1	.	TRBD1	TGTGCCAGCAGAAGCCTCCAGGGGGTTTCAAATGAGCAGTTCTTC	CASRSLQGVSNEQFF
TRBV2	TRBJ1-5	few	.	TGTGCCAGCAGTGACCGGGTCCTTAGCAATCAGCCCCAGCATTTT	CASSDRVLSNQPQHF
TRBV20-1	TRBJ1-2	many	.	TGCAGTGCTAGAGTGACGGACTATGGCTACACCTTC	CSARVTDYGYTF
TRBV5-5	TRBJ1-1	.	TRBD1	TGTGCCAGCAGCTCCCTGACAGGGGGCTACACTGAAGCTTTCTTT	CASSSLTGGYTEAFF
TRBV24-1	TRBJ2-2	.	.	TGTGCCACCAGTGAAGGAGCGGGCACCGGGGAGCTGTTTTTT	CATSEGAGTGELFF
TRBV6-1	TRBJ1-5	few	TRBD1	TGTGCCAGCAGTGAGGGACAGTTGAGCAATCAGCCCCAGCATTTT	CASSEGQLSNQPQHF
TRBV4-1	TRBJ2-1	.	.	TGCGCCAGCAGCCAAGAGCAAGTTGGACCCAGGGGTGAGCAGTTCTTC	CASSQEQVGPRGEQFF
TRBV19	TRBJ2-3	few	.	TGTGCCAGTAGTGGGGGGATGGCCAACGCAGATACGCAGTATTTT	CASSGGMANADTQYF
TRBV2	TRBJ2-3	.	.	TGTGCCAGCAAGAGGGAGGCGGGCACAGATACGCAGTATTTT	CASKREAGTDTQYF
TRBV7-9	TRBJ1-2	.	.	TGTGCCAGCAGCTTAGCTGTTGATGGCTACACCTTC	CASSLAVDGYTF
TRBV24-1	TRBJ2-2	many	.	TGTGCCACCAGTGATTTTGGTAACACCGGGGAGCTGTTTTTT	CATSDFGNTGELFF
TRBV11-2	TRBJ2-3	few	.	TGTGCCAGCAGCCTGTGGATGGGAGCCACAGATACGCAGTATTTT	CASSLWMGATDTQYF